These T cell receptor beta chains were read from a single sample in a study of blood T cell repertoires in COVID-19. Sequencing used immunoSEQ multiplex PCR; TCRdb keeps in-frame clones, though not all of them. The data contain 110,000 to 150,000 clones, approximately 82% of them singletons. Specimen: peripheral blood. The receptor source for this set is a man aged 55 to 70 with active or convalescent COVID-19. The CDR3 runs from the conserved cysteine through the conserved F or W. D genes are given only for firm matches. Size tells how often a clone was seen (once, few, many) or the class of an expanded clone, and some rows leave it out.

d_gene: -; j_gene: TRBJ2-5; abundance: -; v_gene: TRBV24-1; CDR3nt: TGTGCCACCAGTGACCCCCGGGCCCAGTACTTC; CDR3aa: CATSDPRAQYF
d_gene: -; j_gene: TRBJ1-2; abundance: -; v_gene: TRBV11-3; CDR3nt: TGTGCCAGCAGCTACCTCGGACCCGGGAAAAGCTACACCTTC; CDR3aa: CASSYLGPGKSYTF
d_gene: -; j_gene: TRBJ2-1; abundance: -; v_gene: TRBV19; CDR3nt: TGTGCCAGTAGTATAGACTCGAGCTCCTACAATGAGCAGTTCTTC; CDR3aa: CASSIDSSSYNEQFF
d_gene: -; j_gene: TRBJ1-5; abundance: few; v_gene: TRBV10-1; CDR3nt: TGCGCCAGCAGTGAGTCACAGGGCGATCAGCCCCAGCATTTT; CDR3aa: CASSESQGDQPQHF
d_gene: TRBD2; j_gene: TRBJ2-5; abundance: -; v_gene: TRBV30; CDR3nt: TGTGCCTGGACCGCCGGGAGCGGGAGTACGTCGGAGACCCAGTACTTC; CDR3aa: CAWTAGSGSTSETQYF
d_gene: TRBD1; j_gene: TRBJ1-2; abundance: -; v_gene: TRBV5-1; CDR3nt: TGCGCCAGCAGCTTGGCAGGGACAGCTAACTATGGCTACACCTTC; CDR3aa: CASSLAGTANYGYTF
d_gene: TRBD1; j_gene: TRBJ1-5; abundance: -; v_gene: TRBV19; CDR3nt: TGTGCCAGCACGGGACAGGGGACTAATCAGCCCCAGCATTTT; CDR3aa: CASTGQGTNQPQHF
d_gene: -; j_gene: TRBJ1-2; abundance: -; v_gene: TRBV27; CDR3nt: TGTGCCAGCAGCTTCCTCTCCCGAGGGCATGGCTACACCTTC; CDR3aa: CASSFLSRGHGYTF
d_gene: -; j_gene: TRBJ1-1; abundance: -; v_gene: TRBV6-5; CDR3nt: TGTGCCAGCGGGCCGGACAGTTTGAACACTGAAGCTTTCTTT; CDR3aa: CASGPDSLNTEAFF
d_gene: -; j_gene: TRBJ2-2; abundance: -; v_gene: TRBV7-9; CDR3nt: TGTGCCAGCAGCCCGTTCACCGGGGAGCTGTTTTTT; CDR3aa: CASSPFTGELFF
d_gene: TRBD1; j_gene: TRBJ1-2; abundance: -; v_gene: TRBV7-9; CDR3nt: TGTGCCAGCAGCCATACTCAGGGGGCTGGCTACACCTTC; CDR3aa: CASSHTQGAGYTF
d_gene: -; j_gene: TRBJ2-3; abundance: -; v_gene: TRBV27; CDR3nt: TGTGCCAGCAGTTTTAGCGGTTTCACAGATACGCAGTATTTT; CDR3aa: CASSFSGFTDTQYF
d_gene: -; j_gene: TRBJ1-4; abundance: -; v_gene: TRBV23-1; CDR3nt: TGCGCCAGCAGTCAATCGAGGGCGGAGAATGAAAAACTGTTTTTT; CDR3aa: CASSQSRAENEKLFF
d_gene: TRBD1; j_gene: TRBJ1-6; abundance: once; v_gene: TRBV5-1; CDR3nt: TGCGCCAGCAGCTCCGGGACAGAGAATAATTCACCCCTCCACTTT; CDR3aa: CASSSGTENNSPLHF
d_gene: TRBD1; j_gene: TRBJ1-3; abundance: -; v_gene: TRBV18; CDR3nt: TGTGCCAGCTCATCGGGACAGGACAGCTCTGGAAACACCATATATTTT; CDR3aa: CASSSGQDSSGNTIYF
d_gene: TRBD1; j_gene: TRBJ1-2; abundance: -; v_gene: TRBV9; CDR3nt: TGTGCCAGCAGCGCACACCAAGGGGGGCTGACAGGGGGACCCAACTATGGCTACACCTTC; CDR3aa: CASSAHQGGLTGGPNYGYTF
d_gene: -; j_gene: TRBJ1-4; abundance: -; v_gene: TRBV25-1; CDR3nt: TGTGCCAGCAGGTACTTGACTAATGAAAAACTGTTTTTT; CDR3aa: CASRYLTNEKLFF
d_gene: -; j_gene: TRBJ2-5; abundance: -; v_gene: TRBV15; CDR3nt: TGTGCCACCAGCACCCCTGGAGGGGGCCGAGAGACCCAGTACTTC; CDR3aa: CATSTPGGGRETQYF
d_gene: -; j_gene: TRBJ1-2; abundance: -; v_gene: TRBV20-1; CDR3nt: TGCAGTGCTAGTTGGCAGAACTATGGCTACACCTTC; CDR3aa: CSASWQNYGYTF
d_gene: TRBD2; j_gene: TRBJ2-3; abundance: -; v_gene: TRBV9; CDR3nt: TGTGCCAGCAGCGTGGGCTCTAGCGGGAAAGATACGCAGTATTTT; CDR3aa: CASSVGSSGKDTQYF
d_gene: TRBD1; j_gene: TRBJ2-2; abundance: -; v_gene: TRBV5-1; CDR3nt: TGCGCCAGCAGCTTGGGGGACAGGGACACCGGGGAGCTGTTTTTT; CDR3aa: CASSLGDRDTGELFF
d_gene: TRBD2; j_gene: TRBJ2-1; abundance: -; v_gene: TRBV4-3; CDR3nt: TGCGCCAGCAGCCATAATAGCGGGGTAGGTTACAATGAGCAGTTCTTC; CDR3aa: CASSHNSGVGYNEQFF
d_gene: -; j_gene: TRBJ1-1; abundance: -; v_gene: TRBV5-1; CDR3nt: TGCGCCAGCAGCTTGGGCGGGGTGGACACTGAAGCTTTCTTT; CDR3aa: CASSLGGVDTEAFF
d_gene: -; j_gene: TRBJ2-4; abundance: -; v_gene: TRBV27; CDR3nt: TGTGCCAGCAGTTATTCAGGGTACAAAAACATTCAGTACTTC; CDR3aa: CASSYSGYKNIQYF
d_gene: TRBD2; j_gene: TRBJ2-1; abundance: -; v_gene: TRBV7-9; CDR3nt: TGTGCCAGCAGCCGTGGTCTAGCGGGAGACCGGAATGAGCAGTTCTTC; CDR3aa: CASSRGLAGDRNEQFF
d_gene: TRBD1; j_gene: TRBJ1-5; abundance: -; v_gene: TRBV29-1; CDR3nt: TGCAGCGTCGCCGGGACAGGGGGCTTAAGTGGCAATCAGCCCCAGCATTTT; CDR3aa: CSVAGTGGLSGNQPQHF
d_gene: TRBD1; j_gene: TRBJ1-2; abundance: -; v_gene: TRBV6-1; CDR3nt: TGTGCCAGCAGTGAGGACAGGGCACAGGCTTATGGCTACACCTTC; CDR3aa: CASSEDRAQAYGYTF
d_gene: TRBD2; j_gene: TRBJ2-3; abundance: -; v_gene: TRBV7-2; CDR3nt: TGTGCCAGCAGCTTACGGTTTACTAGCGGCGGGGATACGCAGTATTTT; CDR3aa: CASSLRFTSGGDTQYF
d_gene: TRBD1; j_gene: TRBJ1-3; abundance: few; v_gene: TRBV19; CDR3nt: TGTGCCACCAGACAGGGCGCTTCTGGAAACACCATATATTTT; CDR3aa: CATRQGASGNTIYF
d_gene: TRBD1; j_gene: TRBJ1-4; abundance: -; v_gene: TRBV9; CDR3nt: TGTGCCAGCAGCATAGACAGGGGGCGTGGCGAAAAACTGTTTTTT; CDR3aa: CASSIDRGRGEKLFF